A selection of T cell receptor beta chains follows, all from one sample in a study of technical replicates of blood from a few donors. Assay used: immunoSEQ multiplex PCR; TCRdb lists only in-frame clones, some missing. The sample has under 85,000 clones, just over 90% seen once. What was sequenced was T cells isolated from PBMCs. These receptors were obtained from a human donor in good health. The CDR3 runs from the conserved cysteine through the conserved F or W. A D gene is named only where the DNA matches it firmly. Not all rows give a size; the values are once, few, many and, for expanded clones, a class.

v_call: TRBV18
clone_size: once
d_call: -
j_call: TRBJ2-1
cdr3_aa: CASSREDRILLTYNEQFF
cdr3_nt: TGTGCCAGCTCGAGGGAGGACCGGATCCTTCTTACCTACAATGAGCAGTTCTTC

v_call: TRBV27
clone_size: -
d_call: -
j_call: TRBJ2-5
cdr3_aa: CASSPVPGLAGETQYF
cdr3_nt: TGTGCCAGCAGTCCCGTACCTGGGCTAGCCGGGGAGACCCAGTACTTC

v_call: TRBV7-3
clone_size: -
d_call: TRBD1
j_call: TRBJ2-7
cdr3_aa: CASSLTGGADEQYF
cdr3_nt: TGTGCCAGCAGCTTGACAGGGGGCGCGGACGAGCAGTACTTC

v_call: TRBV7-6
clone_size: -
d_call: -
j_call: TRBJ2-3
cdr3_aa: CASSLEGGGFTDTQYF
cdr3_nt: TGTGCCAGCAGCTTAGAGGGAGGGGGATTCACAGATACGCAGTATTTT

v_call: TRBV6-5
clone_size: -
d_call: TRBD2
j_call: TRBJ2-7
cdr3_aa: CASRRGVSYEQYF
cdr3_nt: TGTGCCAGCAGACGGGGGGTCTCCTACGAGCAGTACTTC

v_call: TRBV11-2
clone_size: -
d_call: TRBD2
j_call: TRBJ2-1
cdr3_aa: CASSPMLAGVDNEQFF
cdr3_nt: TGTGCCAGCAGCCCGATGCTAGCGGGGGTCGACAATGAGCAGTTCTTC

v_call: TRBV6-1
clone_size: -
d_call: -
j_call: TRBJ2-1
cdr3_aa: CASVPGLASYNEQFF
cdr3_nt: TGTGCCAGCGTGCCGGGTCTCGCCTCCTACAATGAGCAGTTCTTC

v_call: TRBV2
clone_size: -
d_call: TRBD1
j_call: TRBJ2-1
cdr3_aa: CASSRTGTDYNEQFF
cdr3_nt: TGTGCCAGCAGTAGGACCGGGACAGATTACAATGAGCAGTTCTTC

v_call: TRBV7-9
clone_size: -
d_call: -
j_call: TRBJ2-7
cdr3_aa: CASSFMTGTPYEQYF
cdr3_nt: TGTGCCAGCAGCTTTATGACCGGGACTCCGTACGAGCAGTACTTC

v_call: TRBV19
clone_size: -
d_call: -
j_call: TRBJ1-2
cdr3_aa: CASSIMENPVSNYGYTF
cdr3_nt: TGTGCCAGTAGTATAATGGAGAACCCGGTGTCTAACTATGGCTACACCTTC

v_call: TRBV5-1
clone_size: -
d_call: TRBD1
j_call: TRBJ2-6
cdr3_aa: CASGTGTGANVLTF
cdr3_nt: TGCGCCAGTGGGACAGGGACTGGGGCCAACGTCCTGACTTTC

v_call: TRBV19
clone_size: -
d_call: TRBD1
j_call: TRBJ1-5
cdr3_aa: CASSMDRYSNQPQHF
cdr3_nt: TGTGCCAGTAGTATGGACAGGTATAGCAATCAGCCCCAGCATTTT

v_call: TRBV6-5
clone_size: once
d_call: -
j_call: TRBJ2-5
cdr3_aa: CASSRTVQETQYF
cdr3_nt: TGTGCCAGCAGTCGGACAGTCCAAGAGACCCAGTACTTC

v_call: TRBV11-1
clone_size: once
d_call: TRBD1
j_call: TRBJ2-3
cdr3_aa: CASSYQDRGQYTQYF
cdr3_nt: TGTGCCAGCAGCTACCAGGACAGGGGGCAATATACGCAGTATTTT

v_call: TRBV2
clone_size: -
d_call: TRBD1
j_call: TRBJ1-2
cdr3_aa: CASSPDRGGLGYTF
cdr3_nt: TGTGCCAGCAGTCCCGACAGGGGGGGGCTTGGCTACACCTTC

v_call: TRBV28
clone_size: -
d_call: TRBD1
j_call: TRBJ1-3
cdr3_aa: CATASGGAAGNTIYF
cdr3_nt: TGTGCCACCGCCTCAGGGGGCGCGGCTGGAAACACCATATATTTT

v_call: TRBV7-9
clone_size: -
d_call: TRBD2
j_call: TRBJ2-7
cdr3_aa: CASGGFLAGGAYEQYF
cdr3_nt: TGTGCCAGCGGGGGTTTCTTAGCGGGGGGTGCCTACGAGCAGTACTTC

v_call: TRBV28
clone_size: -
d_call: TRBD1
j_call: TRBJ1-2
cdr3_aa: CASRENRGDYGYTF
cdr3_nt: TGTGCCAGCAGAGAAAACAGGGGCGACTATGGCTACACCTTC

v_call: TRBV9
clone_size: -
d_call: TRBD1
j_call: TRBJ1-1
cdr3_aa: CASSGDRGATEAFF
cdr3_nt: TGTGCCAGCAGCGGAGACAGGGGAGCCACTGAAGCTTTCTTT

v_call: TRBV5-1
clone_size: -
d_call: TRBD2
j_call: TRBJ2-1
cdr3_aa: CASSSLAGSYNEQFF
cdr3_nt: TGCGCCAGCAGCTCCCTAGCGGGATCCTACAATGAGCAGTTCTTC

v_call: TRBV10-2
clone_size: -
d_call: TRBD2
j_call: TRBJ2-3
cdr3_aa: CASSDSPGLAGMDTQYF
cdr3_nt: TGCGCCAGCAGTGACTCGCCGGGACTAGCGGGAATGGATACGCAGTATTTT

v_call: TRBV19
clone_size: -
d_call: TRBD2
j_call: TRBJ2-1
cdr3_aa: CASSIGREVYNEQFF
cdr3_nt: TGTGCCAGTAGTATCGGGCGGGAGGTGTACAATGAGCAGTTCTTC

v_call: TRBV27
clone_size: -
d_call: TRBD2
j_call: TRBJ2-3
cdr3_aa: CASSSTSGRFLGTQYF
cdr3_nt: TGTGCCAGCAGTTCGACTAGCGGGAGGTTTCTTGGTACGCAGTATTTT

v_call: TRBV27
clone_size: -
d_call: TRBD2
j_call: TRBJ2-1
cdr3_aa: CASSHRQGGTSAGYNEQFF
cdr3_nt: TGTGCCAGCAGTCACCGACAGGGCGGGACTAGCGCAGGGTACAATGAGCAGTTCTTC

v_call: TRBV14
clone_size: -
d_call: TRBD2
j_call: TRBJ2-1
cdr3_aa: CASSQPGLAGGEQFF
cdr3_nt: TGTGCCAGCAGCCAACCGGGACTAGCGGGAGGAGAGCAGTTCTTC

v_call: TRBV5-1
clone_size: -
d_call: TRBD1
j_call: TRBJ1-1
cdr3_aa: CASSGQLENTEAFF
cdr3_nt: TGCGCCAGTTCGGGACAGTTAGAGAACACTGAAGCTTTCTTT

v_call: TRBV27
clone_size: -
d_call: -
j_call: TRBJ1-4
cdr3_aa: CASSLGTGARSEKLFF
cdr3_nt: TGTGCCAGCAGTCTAGGGACTGGAGCACGTAGTGAAAAACTGTTTTTT

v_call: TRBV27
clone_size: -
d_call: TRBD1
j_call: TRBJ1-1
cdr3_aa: CASILRDRAGGAFF
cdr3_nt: TGTGCCAGCATCCTCCGGGACAGGGCCGGTGGAGCTTTCTTT

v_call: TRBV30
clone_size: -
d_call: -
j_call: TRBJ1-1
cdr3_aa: CAWSVWAGGTTEAFF
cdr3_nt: TGTGCCTGGAGTGTTTGGGCGGGGGGGACCACTGAAGCTTTCTTT

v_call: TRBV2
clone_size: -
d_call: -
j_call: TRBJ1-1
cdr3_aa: CASSDRDYTEAFF
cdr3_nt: TGTGCCAGCAGTGACAGGGACTACACTGAAGCTTTCTTT

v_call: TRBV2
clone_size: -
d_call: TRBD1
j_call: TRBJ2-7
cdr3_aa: CAWERDRGSYEQYF
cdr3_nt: TGTGCCTGGGAGAGGGACAGGGGTTCCTACGAGCAGTACTTC

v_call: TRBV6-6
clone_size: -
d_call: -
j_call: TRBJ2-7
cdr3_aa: CASSYSGRGSYEQYF
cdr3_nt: TGTGCCAGCAGTTACTCGGGTCGGGGATCCTACGAGCAGTACTTC

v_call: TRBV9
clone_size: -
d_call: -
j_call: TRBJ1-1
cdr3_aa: CASSPIPQGHTEAFF
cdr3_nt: TGTGCCAGCAGCCCGATACCTCAGGGGCACACTGAAGCTTTCTTT

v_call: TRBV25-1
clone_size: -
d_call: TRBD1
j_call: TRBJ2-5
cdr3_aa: CASSSWGQNQETQYF
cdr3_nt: TGTGCCAGCAGCAGTTGGGGACAGAACCAAGAGACCCAGTACTTC

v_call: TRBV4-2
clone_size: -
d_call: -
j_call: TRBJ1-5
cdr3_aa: CASSQEGEAQPQHF
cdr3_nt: TGTGCCAGCAGCCAAGAGGGGGAGGCCCAGCCCCAGCATTTT

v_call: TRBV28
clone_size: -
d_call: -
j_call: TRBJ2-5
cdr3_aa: CASGGGGAAETQYF
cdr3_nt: TGTGCCAGCGGAGGGGGGGGCGCAGCAGAGACCCAGTACTTC

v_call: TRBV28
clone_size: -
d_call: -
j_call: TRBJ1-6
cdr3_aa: CASSFGSSYNSPLHF
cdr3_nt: TGTGCCAGCAGTTTCGGGAGCTCCTATAATTCACCCCTCCACTTT

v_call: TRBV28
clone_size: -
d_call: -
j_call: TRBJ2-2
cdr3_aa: CASSLRFKGTGELFF
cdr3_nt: TGTGCCAGCAGTTTGAGGTTTAAGGGGACCGGGGAGCTGTTTTTT

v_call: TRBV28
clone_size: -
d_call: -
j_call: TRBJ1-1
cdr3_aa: CASSPRWDTNTEAFF
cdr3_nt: TGTGCCAGCAGTCCGCGGTGGGACACGAACACTGAAGCTTTCTTT

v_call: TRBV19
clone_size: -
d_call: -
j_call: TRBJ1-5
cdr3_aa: CASTLGNLRGRSNQPQHF
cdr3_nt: TGTGCCAGTACCTTGGGGAACCTCAGGGGTAGGAGCAATCAGCCCCAGCATTTT

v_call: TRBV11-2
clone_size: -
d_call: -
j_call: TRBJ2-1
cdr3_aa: CASSLSRMAYNEQFF
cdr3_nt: TGTGCCAGCAGCTTATCTAGAATGGCCTACAATGAGCAGTTCTTC